This entry features one TCR beta chain sequence. This clonotype showed up many times. The specificity of this receptor is unknown. Qualities for individual bases were not recorded, and no much larger clone is one base off. For sequencing, an Illumina HiSeq 2500 was employed. TCR beta libraries were prepared by quantitative 5'-RACE with molecular barcodes. Concerning the study's data processing: A new computational method, built on a probabilistic model of VDJ rearrangement, was used to identify disease-linked TCR variants. TCRdb passed the public sequencing reads through fastp at Q25 and MiXCR, retaining productive beta sequences. Rows with a matching CDR3 protein are joined into one entry that keeps the most common DNA and genes. It is TCRdb's table, rather than the study itself, that gives the V and J calls and clone size. The sample table lists 200,000 to 300,000 distinct CDR3 sequences, 8% to 11% of them with a count of one. 2.6% of the sample goes to the ten largest clones.

The data were taken from a study of CD8 T cells in ankylosing spondylitis (dated by TCRdb to about 2017). Study-wide context: T cell receptor beta repertoires were profiled in healthy donors and ankylosing spondylitis patients so that disease-linked TCR variants could be found. In total, the full study cohort was made up of some 110 healthy donors and 20 to 25 ankylosing spondylitis patients. Peripheral blood was sampled, and synovial fluid was additionally collected from ankylosing spondylitis patients. What the work shows at the level of the full study, not this receptor alone: The disease-linked clones were reported as significantly enriched in matched synovial fluid samples from ankylosing spondylitis patients. Some motif variants were previously reported in synovial fluid and blood of reactive arthritis patients, suggesting common disease-initiation mechanisms. In peripheral blood, the disease-linked clones were found at relatively low frequencies and had a CD8+ phenotype. Blood from ankylosing spondylitis patients appeared to be characterized by a TCR beta motif made up of several highly homologous amino acid variants.

Looking up the germline V gene (reference sequence) yields CDR1 DFQATT and CDR2 SNEGSKA. The CDR3 runs 14 residues from the cysteine to the phenylalanine. CDR3 DNA is the only sequence kept; it has 42 bases, read in frame from the first base. V is pruned by 5 bases and J by 4 bases, leaving 7 bases of the junction without a gene match. The TCR sequence derives from a male donor with ankylosing spondylitis or in good health (not recorded which). The sequenced material came from blood, either unsorted or a sorted T cell fraction (not recorded which). The V and J genes are TRBV20-1 and TRBJ2-7; the central 11 bases match TRBD2. At the DNA level, the sequence is TGCAGTGCTGTGACTAGCGGGAATTTGTACGAGCAGTACTTC. It translates as CSAVTSGNLYEQYF.